The clone carrying this T cell receptor (beta chain) was recorded once. Profiled with immunoSEQ multiplex PCR; TCRdb holds only in-frame clones, not every one. Seen here are 70,000 to 90,000 clones, approximately 86% observed once, and the top ten hold roughly 8%. This sample was included in a study of blood T cell repertoires in COVID-19. Germline CDR1 and CDR2: SGHRS and YFSETQ. The CDR3 is made up of 15 amino acids. V dropped 2 bases and J dropped 0 bases, with 9 bases sitting between them. This TCR was sampled from a man older than 75 with active or convalescent COVID-19. The chain has TRBV5-1 and TRBJ2-1; D is perhaps TRBD1 (6 bases). Sequencing was done on a sample of peripheral blood. The CDR3 DNA is TGCGCCAGCAGCTTAAGGGGGAGCTCCTACAATGAGCAGTTCTTC. Protein product: CASSLRGSSYNEQFF.